Sequencing of this T cell receptor (beta chain) was carried out in a study of blood T cells in healthy people across ages. Primed by a sample-barcoded 5' primer and a J-beta primer mix, a second PCR proceeded for about 7 to 11 cycles. TCRdb reprocessed the 5' RACE reads via MiXCR and lists one record per CDR3 protein. This sample has some 1,800,000 distinct CDR3 sequences, with around 40% found just once. Germline V gene lookup returns CDR1 MDHEN and CDR2 SYDVKM. This CDR3 region has 12 residues. Sequencing used blood. This sequence was found in a human donor in good health. The chain carries TRBV28 and TRBJ2-7; a possible D gene is TRBD2 (5 bases). The end of the DNA is better explained by TRBJ2-5, so the J call may be wrong. DNA of the CDR3: TGTGCCAGCAGCTCTAGTCGGGGGACCCAGTACTTC. The encoded protein is CASSSSRGTQYF.